The clone carrying this T cell receptor beta chain was counted at least ten times. Germline CDR1 is SGDLS and CDR2 is YYNGEE. The V gene lost 0 bases and the J gene lost 5 bases, with 11 bases spanning the gap. The CDR3 is made up of 14 amino acids. The sample belongs to a study of T-cell reconstitution after alpha-beta-depleted transplantation in children. Preparation of the TCRbeta library involved a method that used unique molecular identifiers. One entry per CDR3 protein, called by TCRdb with MiXCR from the PCR reads. The sample lists some 490,000 distinct CDR3 sequences, around an eighth occurring once.

The source is a human donor who donated a stem cell graft to a child with combined immunodeficiency. The material was PBMCs from the stem cell graft donor, obtained from the stem cell graft. This chain connects TRBV9 to TRBJ2-5; TRBD2 is a possible D gene (5 bases). The DNA for the CDR3 is TGTGCCAGCAGCGTAGGGGCTAGCTGGGAGACCCAGTACTTC. Its protein is CASSVGASWETQYF.